Each of the 23 T cell receptor beta chains below was sequenced from the same sample in a study of shared clonotypes between healthy human individuals. TCRdb's copy holds only in-frame clones and misses some; the assay was immunoSEQ multiplex PCR. The sample includes millions of clones, about 95% of them seen just once. The naive CD8 population came from CD45RO-negative cells selected for CCR7, without terminally differentiated effector memory CD45RA+ cells. Sequencing was performed on naive CD8+ T cells sorted from blood. All receptors come from a young man in good health.

The V call is TRBV6-5, the J call TRBJ2-7; possible D gene TRBD1, 6 bases. V gave up 3 bases and J gave up 4 bases, with 13 bases separating them. This CDR3 has 14 residues. Germline loops: CDR1 MNHEY, CDR2 SVGAGI. CDR3 nucleotides: TGTGCCAGCAGTTATATAGGCACAGGGTACGAGCAGTACTTC. It encodes CASSYIGTGYEQYF.

This chain connects TRBV7-9 to TRBJ2-7; no firm D call. V lost 3 bases and J 1 base, leaving 10 bases between the germline ends. CDR1 is SEHNR, CDR2 FQNEAQ, per germline (reference sequence). CDR3 length: 14 residues. The CDR3 region has the DNA TGTGCCAGCAGCTTTGCACTGACTTCCTACGAGCAGTACTTC. Its translation is CASSFALTSYEQYF.

This clone was seen only once. The chain has TRBV30 and TRBJ2-7; TRBD2 matches at 7 bases. Germline CDR1 reads GTSNPN; CDR2 reads SVGIG (reference sequence). The CDR3 runs 14 residues. J gave up 7 bases and V 0 bases, and 9 bases lay outside the gene matches. The CDR3 is CAWSVGLGRGEQYF. The CDR3 bases are TGTGCCTGGAGTGTAGGACTAGGACGGGGTGAGCAGTACTTC.

The gene calls are TRBV5-1 and TRBJ1-2, with TRBD1 matching over 8 bases. V gave up 2 bases and J gave up 7 bases; unmatched junction bases: 10. The CDR3 consists of 15 residues. Looked up from germline, CDR1 is SGHRS and CDR2 is YFSETQ. The CDR3 sequence: CASSFALQGAFGYTF. The CDR3 DNA sequence: TGCGCCAGCAGCTTCGCTCTCCAGGGGGCGTTTGGCTACACCTTC.

The chain recombines TRBV7-6 with TRBJ1-6, with a possible D match to TRBD1 (5 bases). The CDR3 consists of 15 residues. V was shortened by 3 bases and J by 4 bases, with 10 bases between the two germline ends. The germline V gene has CDR1 SGHVS and CDR2 FNYEAQ. The CDR3 spells CASSFSGEYNSPLHF. The CDR3 nucleotides read TGTGCCAGCAGCTTTTCGGGGGAGTATAATTCACCCCTCCACTTT.

DNA of the CDR3: TGTGCCAGCAGTTTATCATTACTAGCGGGCTACGAGCAGTACTTC. Translation gives CASSLSLLAGYEQYF. V is TRBV27 and J is TRBJ2-7, with 9 nucleotides matching TRBD2. V gave up 0 bases and J gave up 3 bases; unmatched junction bases: 3. Per germline, CDR1 MNHEY and CDR2 SMNVEV (reference sequence). The CDR3 sequence is 15 residues long.

The CDR3 reads CASSVQPPVEAFF. The CDR3 DNA follows: TGTGCCAGCAGCGTACAGCCTCCGGTTGAAGCTTTCTTT. This chain links TRBV13 with TRBJ1-1, with D hard to call. Per the germline V gene, CDR1 is PRHDT and CDR2 is FYEKMQ (reference sequence). The V end lost 5 bases, the J end lost 7 bases, and 14 bases lay between the germline ends. The CDR3 has 13 residues. The full variable domain, in which reference TRBV13 and TRBJ1-1 provide the parts outside the CDR3, is AAGVIQSPRHLIKEKRETATLKCYPIPRHDTVYWYQQGPGQDPQFLISFYEKMQSDKGSIPDRFSAQQFSDYHSELNMSSLELGDSALYFCASSVQPPVEAFFGQGTRLTVV.

Notes on this clone: The same CDR3 is also encoded by other DNA sequences in this sample. The chain has TRBV9 and TRBJ2-3; D may be TRBD1 (6 bases). The CDR3 is made up of 16 amino acids. Trimming stripped 0 bases from V and 0 bases from J, with 11 bases between. Germline CDR1 SGDLS, CDR2 YYNGEE. The CDR3 DNA is TGTGCCAGCAGCGTAGGTGGACAGTCCAGCACAGATACGCAGTATTTT. It encodes CASSVGGQSSTDTQYF. Looking up the rest from reference TRBV9 and TRBJ2-3 gives the full variable domain: DSGVTQTPKHLITATGQRVTLRCSPRSGDLSVYWYQQSLDQGLQFLIQYYNGEERAKGNILERFSAQQFPDLHSELNLSSLELGDSALYFCASSVGGQSSTDTQYFGPGTRLTVL.

This chain links TRBV4-1 with TRBJ1-1, with no clear D. From germline, CDR1 is MGHRA and CDR2 YSYEKL. Between the trimmed V and J ends, which lost 3 bases and 3 bases, there was a span of 11 bases. The CDR3 has 14 amino acids. The CDR3 nucleotides are TGCGCCAGCAGCCAGAAGACGGGTTACACTGAAGCTTTCTTT. Amino acid sequence: CASSQKTGYTEAFF.

The rearrangement joins TRBV9 to TRBJ2-2; TRBD2 aligns across 10 bases. The CDR3 is 15 residues long. V was clipped by 3 bases and J by 1 base; unmatched bases: 0. CDR1 and CDR2 from the germline V gene are SGDLS and YYNGEE. CDR3 sequence (DNA): TGTGCCAGCAGCGGGACTAGCGGGAACACCGGGGAGCTGTTTTTT. Translating gives CASSGTSGNTGELFF.

The chain recombines TRBV6-5 with TRBJ2-2; the D is unclear. Germline values: CDR1 MNHEY, CDR2 SVGAGI. This CDR3 is 14 amino acids long. The V end lost 4 bases, the J end lost 6 bases, and 12 bases lay between the germline ends. The CDR3 DNA sequence: TGTGCCAGCAGTTCGGGCCCAACTCCCGGGGAGCTGTTTTTT. It yields the protein CASSSGPTPGELFF.

The V gene is TRBV25-1, the J gene TRBJ2-1, with TRBD2 matching over 8 bases. Losses at the gene ends were 8 bases for V and 2 bases for J; bases not matched to a gene: 8. CDR3 length equals 15 residues. Germline V gene lookup returns CDR1 MGHDK and CDR2 SYGVNS. The DNA of the CDR3 is TGTGCCAGCGGGGGTAGCGGGGATGCCTACAATGAGCAGTTCTTC. Encoded protein: CASGGSGDAYNEQFF.

The chain joins TRBV4-1 to TRBJ2-7; unclear D gene. This CDR3 region has 14 residues. V was pared by 1 base and J by 2 bases, with 9 bases between. Germline V gives CDR1 MGHRA, CDR2 YSYEKL. The CDR3 coding sequence is TGCGCCAGCAGCCAAGTTCTATTACCCTACGAGCAGTACTTC. Protein: CASSQVLLPYEQYF.

The gene calls are TRBV4-1 and TRBJ2-7, with D possibly matching TRBD1 (5 bases). Germline assignment: CDR1 MGHRA and CDR2 YSYEKL. The CDR3 contains 15 residues. V lost 5 bases and J lost 3, with 17 bases in between. As DNA, the CDR3 is TGCGCCAGCAGCATAAGATACGACAGTAACTACGAGCAGTACTTC. Protein: CASSIRYDSNYEQYF.

For this clone: Other DNA sequences within the sample encode an identical CDR3. The rearrangement joins TRBV30 to TRBJ2-3, with D unresolved. The germline CDR1 and CDR2 sequences are GTSNPN and SVGIG (reference sequence). Trimming stripped 2 bases from V and 6 bases from J, with 6 bases between. CDR3 length equals 11 residues. The CDR3 is CAWSFGDTQYF. CDR3 nucleotides: TGTGCCTGGAGTTTCGGCGATACGCAGTATTTT.

As to this clone: Distinct nucleotide sequences in the sample also encode this CDR3. The chain couples TRBV27 to TRBJ1-5; 7 bases fit TRBD1. The CDR3 runs 14 residues. CDR1 is MNHEY and CDR2 is SMNVEV in the germline V gene (reference sequence). The trim removed 6 bases at V and 0 bases at J, leaving 2 bases unmatched. The DNA for the CDR3 is TGTGCCAGCAGATCAGGGGGTAGCAATCAGCCCCAGCATTTT. Protein: CASRSGGSNQPQHF.

J is TRBJ2-7 and V is TRBV27; D call uncertain. The CDR3 loop spans 16 amino acids. The germline gives CDR1 MNHEY, CDR2 SMNVEV (reference sequence). V lost 6 bases and J 7 bases, leaving 25 bases between the germline ends. CDR3 in DNA: TGTGCCAGCAGCACCACCAGCGTACACGGTAGTGGGGAGCAGTACTTC. Translating gives CASSTTSVHGSGEQYF.

DNA for the CDR3: TGTGCCAGCAGCGTAGAAGGGACAGGGAGGGACATTCAGTACTTC. This translates into CASSVEGTGRDIQYF. The V and J genes are TRBV9 and TRBJ2-4; the match to TRBD1 covers 9 bases. This CDR3 comprises 15 residues. Germline lookup yields CDR1 SGDLS and CDR2 YYNGEE. V lost 0 bases to trimming and J lost 8 bases; unmatched junction nucleotides: 6. Filled out from reference TRBV9 and TRBJ2-4, the complete variable domain reads DSGVTQTPKHLITATGQRVTLRCSPRSGDLSVYWYQQSLDQGLQFLIQYYNGEERAKGNILERFSAQQFPDLHSELNLSSLELGDSALYFCASSVEGTGRDIQYFGAGTRLSVL.

The V gene is TRBV10-2, the J gene TRBJ2-7, with D possibly TRBD1 on 6 matching bases. Germline loops: CDR1 WSHSY, CDR2 SAAADI. The length of the CDR3 is 12 residues. Trimming pared 6 bases from V and 3 bases from J, leaving 9 bases between. This CDR3 is CASRDSFYEQYF. The CDR3 region has the DNA TGCGCCAGCAGGGACAGCTTCTACGAGCAGTACTTC.

The rearrangement links TRBV9 to TRBJ1-2, with 8 bases lining up with TRBD1. The V segment lost 0 bases and the J segment 8 bases; nucleotides outside the gene matches: 6. The CDR3 length is 14 residues. The germline gives CDR1 SGDLS, CDR2 YYNGEE. Here the CDR3 reads CASSVVSGDRGYTF. In DNA form, the CDR3 reads TGTGCCAGCAGCGTAGTATCCGGGGACAGGGGCTACACCTTC.

The V call is TRBV6-1, the J call TRBJ2-5; 9 positions match TRBD2. CDR3 length: 15 amino acids. The germline V gene has CDR1 MNHNS and CDR2 SASEGT. V lost 6 bases, J lost 3 bases, and 8 bases stayed unmatched. CDR3 amino acids: CASRNQRGVEETQYF. As DNA, the CDR3 is TGTGCCAGCAGGAACCAGCGGGGGGTTGAAGAGACCCAGTACTTC.

Regarding this clone: The same CDR3 arises from other DNA sequences in this sample as well. This chain uses TRBV6-1 with TRBJ2-7; TRBD1 agrees at 8 bases. The length of the CDR3 is 14 residues. The V gene end was trimmed by 4 bases and the J gene end by 2 bases; junction bases not matched to a gene: 4. Looked up from germline, CDR1 is MNHNS and CDR2 is SASEGT. The CDR3 DNA is TGTGCCAGCAGTGTATACAGGGGGACCTACGAGCAGTACTTC. Translated, it gives CASSVYRGTYEQYF.

This rearrangement joins TRBV2 to TRBJ2-7, with no clear D. Trimming took 3 bases from V and 0 from J, leaving 9 bases between them. The V gene's germline CDR1 is SNHLY and CDR2 FYNNEI. This CDR3 contains 14 residues. The CDR3 reads CASSDDWTSYEQYF. CDR3 coding DNA: TGTGCCAGCAGTGACGACTGGACCTCCTACGAGCAGTACTTC.